The 26 T cell receptor beta chains below come from one sample, sequenced in a study of T cells expressing NK-cell markers. TCRdb reprocessed the 5' RACE reads, with one entry per CDR3 protein and no DNA. The sample data list around 140,000 distinct CDR3 sequences. Sequences were obtained from blood T cells: a sorted CD56 or NKG2C T cell subset, CD4+ or CD8+ T cells, or bulk PBMC T cells (not recorded which). Every receptor here comes from a young man in good health.

The chain combines TRBV11-2 with TRBJ1-2. This CDR3 is built from 14 residues. Germline CDR1 SGHAT, CDR2 FQNNGV. The CDR3 loop reads CASSLTLGNYGYTF.

This chain uses TRBV20-1 with TRBJ1-4. The CDR3 is made up of 14 amino acids. Germline lookup yields CDR1 DFQATT and CDR2 SNEGSKA (reference sequence). The CDR3 protein is CSAAQWATNEKLFF.

V gene TRBV19 combines with J gene TRBJ1-2; TCRdb's D call, TRBD1, is unchecked because there is no DNA. In germline, CDR1 is LNHDA, CDR2 SQIVND (reference sequence). This CDR3 comprises 13 residues. This CDR3 reads CASSPGQLVGYTF.

CDR3 protein: CASSQWDRGGTGELFF. The gene calls are TRBV4-3 and TRBJ2-2; the TCRdb call, TRBD1, lacks DNA for checking. The CDR3 has 16 amino acids. CDR1 and CDR2 (germline): LGHNA, YSLEER.

This sequence joins TRBV7-9 and TRBJ1-4; without DNA, the TCRdb call of TRBD1 cannot be checked. The CDR3 is made up of 17 amino acids. Per the germline V gene, CDR1 is SEHNR and CDR2 is FQNEAQ (reference sequence). This chain's CDR3 is CASSGTGRKTTNEKLFF.

The chain couples TRBV27 to TRBJ2-5. The CDR3 runs 12 residues. Germline CDR1 reads MNHEY; CDR2 reads SMNVEV (reference sequence). Here the CDR3 reads CASGGMGETQYF.

The CDR3 region is CASIAFGIAEQFF. The chain combines TRBV27 with TRBJ2-1; TCRdb returns TRBD2, unconfirmable since there is no DNA. Germline CDR1 is MNHEY and CDR2 is SMNVEV (reference sequence). The CDR3 sequence is 13 residues long.

The V and J genes are TRBV12-3 or TRBV12-4 and TRBJ1-3; TCRdb designates TRBD1, a call that cannot be tested without DNA. The CDR3 runs to 14 residues. The CDR3 sequence is CASSPTGGGDTIYF.

The V gene is TRBV11-3, the J gene TRBJ2-1; lacking DNA, the TRBD1 call made by TCRdb goes unchecked. The germline V gene encodes CDR1 SGHNT and CDR2 YENEEA. This CDR3 comprises 16 residues. This chain's CDR3 is CASSLVSGTGPNEQFF.

The chain carries TRBV24-1 and TRBJ2-1. Germline assignment: CDR1 KGHDR and CDR2 SFDVKD. The length of the CDR3 is 14 residues. The CDR3 loop reads CATSDSYDYNEQFF.

The chain employs TRBV4-3 and TRBJ2-7; as DNA is missing, the TRBD1 call by TCRdb cannot be tested. The CDR3 spans 16 residues. The germline V gene encodes CDR1 LGHNA and CDR2 YSLEER. CDR3 loop: CASSQDGPQSSYEQYF.

This chain connects TRBV29-1 to TRBJ2-5; the TCRdb call, TRBD2, lacks DNA for checking. The CDR3 extends over 15 amino acids. Per the germline V gene, CDR1 is SQVTM and CDR2 is ANQGSEA. The CDR3 loop reads CSGVPSGRTQETQYF.

The rearrangement uses TRBV4-1 and TRBJ2-7; TCRdb gives TRBD1 as the D gene, but with no DNA this cannot be confirmed. This CDR3 comprises 18 residues. In germline, CDR1 is MGHRA, CDR2 YSYEKL. CDR3 region: CASSEWDRVSPEFSEQYF.

The chain's CDR3 is CASSYSGGYNEQFF. The chain joins TRBV6-5 to TRBJ2-1. The germline gives CDR1 MNHEY, CDR2 SVGAGI. The CDR3 is made up of 14 amino acids.

This chain connects TRBV4-1 to TRBJ2-3; the TCRdb D gene call, TRBD1, has no DNA to confirm it. CDR3 length: 15 residues. The germline gives CDR1 MGHRA, CDR2 YSYEKL. The CDR3 spells CASSLGTADTDTQYF.

The rearrangement uses TRBV18 and TRBJ2-3. CDR3 length equals 15 residues. Germline CDR1 and CDR2: KGHSH and LQKENI. The CDR3 here is CASSPDRIFTDTQYF.

This chain uses TRBV29-1 with TRBJ2-1; TCRdb's assignment of TRBD2 cannot be checked, as there is no DNA. CDR3 size: 13 residues. The germline V gene encodes CDR1 SQVTM and CDR2 ANQGSEA. The CDR3: CSGSPSSYNEQFF.

Here the CDR3 reads CATSRDSGRDTQYF. The rearrangement links TRBV15 to TRBJ2-3; the TCRdb call, TRBD1, lacks DNA for checking. The CDR3 is 14 amino acids. Germline CDR1 LNHNV, CDR2 YYDKDF (reference sequence).

CDR3 amino acids: CASSQETAGVAHEQYF. The chain joins TRBV4-3 to TRBJ2-7; lacking DNA, the TRBD2 call made by TCRdb goes unchecked. The CDR3 runs 16 residues. Germline CDR1 LGHNA, CDR2 YSLEER.

The genes are TRBV24-1 and TRBJ2-5. Germline-derived CDR1 and CDR2 are KGHDR and SFDVKD. The CDR3 runs to 17 residues. The CDR3 loop reads CATSDTGQISYQETQYF.

The chain recombines TRBV10-3 with TRBJ2-7. The CDR3 consists of 13 residues. Germline CDR1 reads ENHRY; CDR2 reads SYGVKD. This CDR3 reads CAISEVGNGEQYF.

V is TRBV19 and J is TRBJ2-1; TCRdb gives TRBD2 as the D gene, but with no DNA this cannot be confirmed. The CDR3 is 14 amino acids. Germline V gene sequence: CDR1 LNHDA, CDR2 SQIVND (reference sequence). The CDR3 region is CASNSGLADNEQFF.

The gene calls are TRBV6-5 and TRBJ2-2. This CDR3 contains 15 residues. Germline-derived CDR1 and CDR2 are MNHEY and SVGAGI. CDR3 protein: CASSYSILGAGELFF.

The chain links TRBV29-1 to TRBJ2-2; with no DNA, the TCRdb D assignment of TRBD1 cannot be verified. This CDR3 has 14 residues. Germline CDR1 SQVTM, CDR2 ANQGSEA. The chain's CDR3 is CSVEVLGSPGELFF.

The V gene is TRBV5-1, the J gene TRBJ2-1; TCRdb returns TRBD1, unconfirmable since there is no DNA. Germline CDR1 SGHRS, CDR2 YFSETQ. CDR3 length equals 16 residues. This chain's CDR3 is CASSLEVGEYYNEQFF.

The V and J genes are TRBV27 and TRBJ2-1. Looked up from germline, CDR1 is MNHEY and CDR2 is SMNVEV (reference sequence). The CDR3 covers 13 residues. The CDR3 reads CASATSFDNEQFF.